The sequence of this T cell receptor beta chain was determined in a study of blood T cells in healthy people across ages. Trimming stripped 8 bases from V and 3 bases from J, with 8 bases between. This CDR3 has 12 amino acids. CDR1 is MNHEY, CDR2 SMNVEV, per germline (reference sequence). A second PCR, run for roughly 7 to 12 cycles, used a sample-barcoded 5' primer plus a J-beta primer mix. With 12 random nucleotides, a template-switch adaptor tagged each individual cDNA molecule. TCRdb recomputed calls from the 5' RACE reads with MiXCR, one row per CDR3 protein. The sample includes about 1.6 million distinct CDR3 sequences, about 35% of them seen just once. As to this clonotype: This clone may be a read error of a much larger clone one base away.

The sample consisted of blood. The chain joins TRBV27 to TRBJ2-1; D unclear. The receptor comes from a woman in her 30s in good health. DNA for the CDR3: TGTGCCAGCGGTCAGGACTACAATGAGCAGTTCTTC. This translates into CASGQDYNEQFF.